This section outlines one T cell receptor (beta chain) sequence together with its context. Its antigen is unidentified. The entry originates in a study of OX40 agonist ivuxolimab in advanced cancers. The study, taken as a whole, reports: Among the least clonally expanded were partial responders at 0.1-3.0 mg/kg.

The protocol was immunoSEQ multiplex PCR, while the TCRdb copy is restricted to in-frame clones and leaves out a portion. The sample lists about 38,000 clones; nearly 90% were seen once. CDR1 is SGDLS and CDR2 is YYNGEE in the germline V gene. The CDR3 extends over 14 amino acids. Trimming shortened V by 0 bases and J by 4 bases, and 10 bases separated the two germline ends. This receptor was obtained from an adult with an advanced solid tumor such as melanoma, head and neck, liver or kidney cancer. V usage is TRBV9 and J usage is TRBJ1-2; D unresolved. This sample comprised CD4+ or CD8+ T cells sorted from blood, obtained in a trial of the OX40 agonist ivuxolimab. CDR3: CASSVDHSLYGYTF. As DNA, the CDR3 is TGTGCCAGCAGCGTAGATCACAGCCTCTATGGCTACACCTTC. The full variable domain, with the rest looked up from reference TRBV9 and TRBJ1-2, is DSGVTQTPKHLITATGQRVTLRCSPRSGDLSVYWYQQSLDQGLQFLIQYYNGEERAKGNILERFSAQQFPDLHSELNLSSLELGDSALYFCASSVDHSLYGYTFGSGTRLTVV.